This TCR beta chain was sequenced for a study of T cell responses to AZD1222 COVID-19 vaccine. General study results and limits: CD4 TCRs linked to vaccination spanned spike, dominating at 160-218 and 743-854. Just a handful of AZD1222 recipients tested seropositive at baseline. Most donors were white British and more were female, and clonal diversity was possibly underestimated.

As for this clone: Its antigen is still unknown.

V lost 7 bases and J lost 0; bases outside the gene matches: 3. This CDR3 has 15 amino acids. Germline V lookup: CDR1 KGHDR, CDR2 SFDVKD. Using immunoSEQ multiplex PCR, the repertoire was profiled, and TCRdb retains in-frame clones only, with some absent. Found here are 190,000 or so clones, 88% of them singletons; the top ten hold roughly 27%. This rearrangement joins TRBV24-1 to TRBJ2-5; 11 nucleotides line up with TRBD2. The sequence was obtained from an adult who received the AZD1222 COVID-19 vaccine. Sequencing used peripheral blood, obtained 28 days after the second AZD1222 dose. This CDR3 reads CATSPGLADQETQYF. The DNA of the CDR3 is TGTGCCACCAGCCCGGGACTAGCGGACCAAGAGACCCAGTACTTC.